This T cell receptor beta chain was documented in a study of blood T cell repertoires in COVID-19. This clone has just one count. Profiling relied on immunoSEQ multiplex PCR, and the TCRdb table lists in-frame clones only, not all of them. The sample consists of some 170,000 clones, about 87% of them appearing once. This TCR was recovered from a woman aged 55-69 years who had recovered from COVID-19. Sequences were obtained from peripheral blood.

The chain's CDR3 is CASSAQRNQPQHF. CDR3 DNA: TGTGCCAGCAGTGCCCAGCGAAATCAGCCCCAGCATTTT. V is TRBV6-6 and J is TRBJ1-5; D unresolved. The CDR3 covers 13 residues. Trimming shortened V by 5 bases and J by 4 bases, and 9 bases separated the two germline ends. CDR1 is MNHNY and CDR2 is SVGAGI in the germline V gene (reference sequence).